This T cell receptor (beta chain) was identified in a study of long-term antiretroviral therapy in people with HIV. Whole-study results and caveats: Narrower CDR3 length ranges marked HIV repertoires relative to controls.

Looked up from germline, CDR1 is MDHEN and CDR2 is SYDVKM. This CDR3 has 15 amino acids. V was trimmed by 10 bases and J by 0 bases, leaving 15 bases between them. The immunoSEQ assay was v3.0, run at survey level. The assay was immunoSEQ multiplex PCR, and TCRdb's table has in-frame clones only and misses some. The data contain around 25,000 clones, about 76% of them singletons. Notes on this clone: Its antigen remains unknown.

The source is a woman between 18 and 29 years old with HIV. This specimen was unsorted PBMCs, taken at the start of antiretroviral therapy, before treatment. The rearrangement links TRBV28 to TRBJ2-2; D may be TRBD1 (7 bases). The CDR3 region is CATGGTASNTGELFF. The DNA of the CDR3 is TGTGCCACCGGCGGGACAGCCTCGAACACCGGGGAGCTGTTTTTT.